The next 32 T cell receptor beta chains were all read from a single sample in a study of Ad26.COV2.S vaccination and SARS-CoV-2 variants. The treatment: some 20 received Ad26.COV2.S at low or high dose, single or two shots; roughly five received placebo; per-sample allocation not given. Day 63 after the first injection of vaccine or placebo was the sampling time. Produced via immunoSEQ multiplex PCR; TCRdb's table is partial and in-frame only. The sample carries about 350,000 clones, 88% recorded once. The sample in question was peripheral blood, obtained in a trial of Ad26.COV2.S vaccine versus placebo. Receptor source: a person between 18 and 59 years old who received the Ad26.COV2.S COVID-19 vaccine or a placebo.

The chain couples TRBV27 to TRBJ2-5, with 7 bases identical to TRBD1. J lost 5 bases, V lost 3 bases, and 6 bases had no gene match. The CDR3 is 14 residues long. CDR1 and CDR2 from the germline V gene are MNHEY and SMNVEV (reference sequence). CDR3 sequence: CASSFAQGTETQYF. The CDR3 DNA is TGTGCCAGCAGTTTCGCACAGGGGACGGAGACCCAGTACTTC.

The V call is TRBV2, the J call TRBJ1-5; 7 bases are shared with TRBD1. In germline, CDR1 is SNHLY, CDR2 FYNNEI. The CDR3 has 14 amino acids. Trimming removed 3 bases from V and 12 bases from J; junction bases left unmatched: 11. DNA for the CDR3: TGTGCCAGCAGTGAGGACAGGTCGACCCTTGGCCAGCATTTT. Translation: CASSEDRSTLGQHF.

J is TRBJ1-1 and V is TRBV3-1 (or the pseudogene TRBV3-2); the match to TRBD1 covers 7 bases. The CDR3 covers 13 residues. Germline CDR1 LGHDT, CDR2 YNNKEL (reference sequence). J gave up 13 bases and V 0 bases, and 8 bases lay outside the gene matches. CDR3 DNA: TGTGCCAGCAGCCAAGAGACGACAGGGCCAGGTTTCTTT. Translated, it gives CASSQETTGPGFF.

This chain uses TRBV27 with TRBJ2-7, with D possibly being TRBD2 (5 bases). The CDR3 is 14 residues long. Trimming cost V 3 bases and J 6 bases, with 15 bases left between them. Germline lookup yields CDR1 MNHEY and CDR2 SMNVEV (reference sequence). The CDR3 DNA is TGTGCCAGCAGTTTTAGTCCAGCGAGGGCCGAGCAGTACTTC. The encoded protein is CASSFSPARAEQYF.

This clone was observed a handful of times. The chain combines TRBV5-1 with TRBJ1-3; no reliable D call. V lost 3 bases and J lost 4, with 17 bases in between. From germline, CDR1 is SGHRS and CDR2 YFSETQ. CDR3 size: 16 residues. The CDR3 nucleotides read TGCGCCAGCAGCTCCGAGGTGGTAGGCTCCGGAAACACCATATATTTT. Amino acid sequence: CASSSEVVGSGNTIYF. The whole variable domain, filled in from reference TRBV5-1 and TRBJ1-3, reads KAGVTQTPRYLIKTRGQQVTLSCSPISGHRSVSWYQQTPGQGLQFLFEYFSETQRNKGNFPGRFSGRQFSNSRSEMNVSTLELGDSALYLCASSSEVVGSGNTIYFGEGSWLTVV.

V gene TRBV7-9 combines with J gene TRBJ2-7; D gene uncertain. Germline assignment: CDR1 SEHNR and CDR2 FQNEAQ (reference sequence). The CDR3 spans 11 residues. V lost 3 bases and J lost 3, with 3 bases in between. This chain's CDR3 is CASSFRYEQYF. The CDR3, as DNA: TGTGCCAGCAGCTTCCGCTACGAGCAGTACTTC.

The rearrangement uses TRBV7-3 and TRBJ2-1, with unresolved D. V shed 0 bases and J shed 7 bases, with 7 bases lying between them. The CDR3 has 13 amino acids. From germline, CDR1 is SGHTA and CDR2 FQGTGA. CDR3 in DNA: TGTGCCAGCAGCTTAACGCGTGGGAATGAGCAGTTCTTC. Its protein product is CASSLTRGNEQFF.

This clone was seen more than once but under ten times. The chain uses TRBV6-2 or TRBV6-3 and TRBJ1-5, with unresolved D. The CDR3 runs 15 residues. Germline V gene lookup returns CDR1 MNHEY and CDR2 SVGEGT. Between the trimmed V and J ends, which lost 3 bases and 5 bases, there was a span of 14 bases. DNA of the CDR3: TGTGCCAGCAGTTATCGGCTCAGGCCCCATCAGCCCCAGCATTTT. This encodes CASSYRLRPHQPQHF.

The chain joins TRBV9 to TRBJ2-7, with 12 positions matching TRBD2. The CDR3 is 16 amino acids. The ends lost 0 bases at V and 5 bases at J; junction bases unmatched: 6. Germline loops: CDR1 SGDLS, CDR2 YYNGEE. The CDR3: CASSVATSGRSHEQYF. The DNA for the CDR3 is TGTGCCAGCAGCGTAGCTACTAGCGGGAGGTCCCACGAGCAGTACTTC.

The chain joins TRBV30 to TRBJ2-7; 8 bases fit TRBD2. Germline V CDR1 and CDR2: GTSNPN, SVGIG (reference sequence). This CDR3 spans 15 amino acids. V dropped 2 bases and J dropped 6; count of bases not matched to a gene: 12. The DNA for the CDR3 is TGTGCCTGGAGTAGAAGGACTAGCCGGACCGGCGAGCAGTACTTC. This encodes CAWSRRTSRTGEQYF.

This clone was found once. The rearrangement uses TRBV7-9 and TRBJ1-1; no clear D gene. Germline CDR1 and CDR2: SEHNR and FQNEAQ (reference sequence). V lost 1 base to trimming and J lost 4 bases, with 10 bases between them. CDR3 size: 14 residues. CDR3 protein: CASSLDSPGTEAFF. The CDR3, as DNA: TGTGCCAGCAGCTTAGACAGTCCTGGCACTGAAGCTTTCTTT.

This clone was picked up a small number of times. This sequence joins TRBV7-3 and TRBJ2-3; tentatively, D is TRBD1 (5 bases). The V gene's germline CDR1 is SGHTA and CDR2 FQGTGA. The CDR3 contains 14 residues. The V and J ends lost 5 bases and 4 bases respectively, with 13 bases between them. CDR3 sequence (DNA): TGTGCCAGCAGCCCTTTAGGGGTAGCAGATACGCAGTATTTT. It translates to CASSPLGVADTQYF.

Only one count was recorded for this clone. The genes are TRBV30 and TRBJ2-2; 10 nucleotides agree with TRBD2. The CDR3 covers 14 residues. From germline, CDR1 is GTSNPN and CDR2 SVGIG (reference sequence). Trimming removed 2 bases from V and 4 bases from J; junction bases left unmatched: 1. The CDR3 loop is CAWSQRGGTGELFF. The CDR3 bases are TGTGCCTGGAGTCAGCGGGGGGGCACCGGGGAGCTGTTTTTT.

This clone was recorded only once. The chain is built from TRBV6-2 or TRBV6-3 and TRBJ2-3, with TRBD2 matching over 9 bases. This CDR3 spans 17 amino acids. CDR1 MNHEY and CDR2 SVGEGT come from the germline V gene. V lost 6 bases, J lost 2 bases, and 12 bases stayed unmatched. In nucleotides, the CDR3 is TGTGCCAGCAGCCCGTCTTATAGCGGGAGTTACACAGATACGCAGTATTTT. It codes for CASSPSYSGSYTDTQYF.

The sample holds a few counts of this clone. The V and J genes are TRBV7-9 and TRBJ2-7; D may be TRBD2 (5 bases). Trimming left V 3 bases short and J 5 bases short, with 17 bases between. Germline lookup yields CDR1 SEHNR and CDR2 FQNEAQ (reference sequence). This CDR3 contains 15 residues. The CDR3, as DNA: TGTGCCAGCAGCTTTAGGTCGGGGATCAATGACGAGCAGTACTTC. It yields the protein CASSFRSGINDEQYF.

This clone occurred once. The gene calls are TRBV1 and TRBJ2-6; the listed D gene, TRBD2, was not tested against the DNA. TRBV1 is a listed pseudogene. The CDR3 runs to 17 residues. CDR3: CTSSRSLKGSGANVLTF. Written as DNA, the CDR3 is TGCACCAGCAGCCGTTCCCTAAAAGGGAGTGGGGCCAACGTCCTGACTTTC.

The chain joins TRBV9 to TRBJ1-1; the D gene is possibly TRBD1 (6 bases). The CDR3 loop spans 15 amino acids. Germline V lookup: CDR1 SGDLS, CDR2 YYNGEE. Trimming cost V 0 bases and J 0 bases, with 9 bases left between them. The DNA for the CDR3 is TGTGCCAGCAGCGTAGGCGCAGGGGTGAACACTGAAGCTTTCTTT. Encoded protein: CASSVGAGVNTEAFF.

The V call is TRBV7-9, the J call TRBJ1-5, with 7 positions matching TRBD1. The CDR3 loop spans 15 amino acids. V gave up 5 bases and J gave up 2 bases; unmatched junction bases: 6. Germline V gene data show CDR1 as SEHNR and CDR2 as FQNEAQ (reference sequence). CDR3 nucleotide sequence: TGTGCCAGCAGCGTAACAGGGGAGGGCAATCAGCCCCAGCATTTT. Translated, it gives CASSVTGEGNQPQHF.

The chain recombines TRBV30 with TRBJ1-5; maybe TRBD1 (5 bases). The V end lost 4 bases, the J end lost 7 bases, and 14 bases lay between the germline ends. The V gene's germline CDR1 is GTSNPN and CDR2 SVGIG (reference sequence). CDR3 length: 13 residues. The CDR3 DNA follows: TGTGCCTGGACCCCCGGGGCCGGACAGCCCCAGCATTTT. Translation gives CAWTPGAGQPQHF.

This sequence joins TRBV9 and TRBJ2-1; no clear D. Germline V CDR1 and CDR2: SGDLS, YYNGEE. This CDR3 is built from 15 residues. The ends were cut back, 0 bases at V and 2 bases at J, with 9 bases in the middle. CDR3 sequence reads: CASSVDPRTYNEQFF. The CDR3 nucleotides read TGTGCCAGCAGCGTAGATCCCAGAACCTACAATGAGCAGTTCTTC.

This clone appeared once. CDR3 residues: CASSSLRSNLLFPNYGYTF. CDR3 in DNA: TGTGCCAGCAGCTCTCTCCGGTCGAACCTCTTGTTCCCTAACTATGGCTACACCTTC. The chain couples TRBV11-2 to TRBJ1-2; D uncertain. Germline loops: CDR1 SGHAT, CDR2 FQNNGV. The CDR3 contains 19 residues. The V end was cut by 4 bases, the J end by 0 bases, with 24 bases between.

V is TRBV19 and J is TRBJ1-5; no reliable D call. Germline V gives CDR1 LNHDA, CDR2 SQIVND (reference sequence). V dropped 2 bases and J dropped 0 bases, with 11 bases sitting between them. This CDR3 region has 16 residues. The CDR3 DNA follows: TGTGCCAGTAGTATATTTGGGCAGTTTAGCAATCAGCCCCAGCATTTT. Protein sequence: CASSIFGQFSNQPQHF.

The V call is TRBV9, the J call TRBJ1-1, with TRBD1 matching 8 bases. V lost 0 bases and J lost 0; bases outside the gene matches: 4. The CDR3 is 16 amino acids. Germline V lookup: CDR1 SGDLS, CDR2 YYNGEE. The CDR3 nucleotides are TGTGCCAGCAGCGTAGCAGGGGGCTCGGTGAACACTGAAGCTTTCTTT. It codes for CASSVAGGSVNTEAFF.

The V and J genes are TRBV7-3 and TRBJ2-3; 7 bases fit TRBD2. Germline assignment: CDR1 SGHTA and CDR2 FQGTGA. J lost 4 bases, V lost 3 bases, and 7 bases had no gene match. The CDR3 loop spans 15 amino acids. The CDR3 is CASSLVGTSADTQYF. In nucleotides, the CDR3 is TGTGCCAGCAGCTTGGTCGGTACTAGCGCAGATACGCAGTATTTT.

This clone occurred a few times. CDR3 DNA sequence: TGTGCCAGTAGTGGGACAGGGGTTGGCGGGGAGCTGTTTTTT. Protein product: CASSGTGVGGELFF. The rearrangement uses TRBV19 and TRBJ2-2, with 10 bases that match TRBD1. J was trimmed by 7 bases and V by 5 bases; bases with no gene match: 4. Germline CDR1 reads LNHDA; CDR2 reads SQIVND (reference sequence). The CDR3 covers 14 residues.

This clone occurred once. This chain connects TRBV15 to TRBJ2-4, with D uncertain. Germline CDR1 LNHNV, CDR2 YYDKDF (reference sequence). CDR3 length: 14 amino acids. Trimming stripped 3 bases from V and 6 bases from J, with 12 bases between. CDR3 region: CATSSARGVNIQYF. The DNA for the CDR3 is TGTGCCACCAGCAGCGCCAGAGGAGTAAACATTCAGTACTTC.

The chain joins TRBV29-1 to TRBJ1-1, with TRBD1 matching 12 bases. CDR3 length: 14 residues. Trimming cost V 5 bases and J 4 bases; bases outside gene matches: 5. The germline CDR1 and CDR2 sequences are SQVTM and ANQGSEA. CDR3 nucleotide sequence: TGCAGCGTTACACCGGGACAGGGGGCCACTGAAGCTTTCTTT. Translating gives CSVTPGQGATEAFF.

In this sample, this clone turned up once. J is TRBJ1-1 and V is TRBV6-2 or TRBV6-3; no definite D call. The germline CDR1 and CDR2 sequences are MNHEY and SVGEGT. V lost 2 bases to trimming and J lost 5 bases, with 15 bases between them. The CDR3 has 15 amino acids. The CDR3 DNA follows: TGTGCCAGCAGTTACCCCCGCGGAGGGAGGACTGAAGCTTTCTTT. It translates to CASSYPRGGRTEAFF.

This sequence joins TRBV27 and TRBJ2-2, with 9 bases fitting TRBD2. Germline assignment: CDR1 MNHEY and CDR2 SMNVEV (reference sequence). V shed 6 bases, J shed 0 bases, and the junction held 8 bases outside the gene matches. The CDR3 covers 17 residues. CDR3 loop: CASSRIGLATNTGELFF. The CDR3 bases are TGTGCCAGCAGCCGAATAGGACTAGCGACGAACACCGGGGAGCTGTTTTTT.

This chain connects TRBV19 to TRBJ1-2; TRBD1 aligns across 9 bases. The V gene end was trimmed by 4 bases and the J gene end by 5 bases; junction bases not matched to a gene: 5. CDR3 length equals 14 residues. Germline CDR1 is LNHDA and CDR2 is SQIVND (reference sequence). The CDR3: CASSTRDREYGYTF. The CDR3, as DNA: TGTGCCAGTAGTACACGGGACAGGGAATATGGCTACACCTTC.

The CDR3: CASQGTSNSPLHF. Written as DNA, the CDR3 is TGTGCCAGCCAGGGGACAAGTAATTCACCCCTCCACTTT. J is TRBJ1-6 and V is TRBV5-6; D might be TRBD1 (6 bases). V lost 7 bases and J 6 bases, leaving 11 bases between the germline ends. The CDR3 covers 13 residues. Germline-derived CDR1 and CDR2 are SGHDT and YYEEEE.

The CDR3 coding sequence is TGTGCCAGCAGCCGTGACATCGCGAACACCGGGGAGCTGTTTTTT. This translates into CASSRDIANTGELFF. The V gene is TRBV5-8, the J gene TRBJ2-2; no clear D. The CDR3 covers 15 residues. Germline CDR1 reads SGHTS; CDR2 reads YDEGEE. Trimming removed 4 bases from V and 0 bases from J, with 10 bases in between.